The present T cell receptor beta chain was sequenced within a study of monozygotic twins with inflammatory bowel disease. For every TCR library, roughly 3.5 ug of total RNA was used. The UMIs carried a 6-nucleotide sample barcode, and they were added by template switching. Nested PCRs of 16 and 9 cycles, two in total, were run on TCRalpha and TCRbeta cDNA. TCRdb reprocessed the 5' RACE reads and keeps a single row for each CDR3 protein, giving no DNA. Here the sample table reports 330,000 or so distinct CDR3 sequences. Germline V lookup: CDR1 ENHRY, CDR2 SYGVKD. This CDR3 is 11 amino acids long. Material for sequencing was blood. The chain carries TRBV10-3 and TRBJ2-5. The receptor was derived from a human donor with ulcerative colitis or Crohn's disease, or a healthy co-twin of an affected twin (not recorded which). The CDR3 region is CAIRNRETQYF.